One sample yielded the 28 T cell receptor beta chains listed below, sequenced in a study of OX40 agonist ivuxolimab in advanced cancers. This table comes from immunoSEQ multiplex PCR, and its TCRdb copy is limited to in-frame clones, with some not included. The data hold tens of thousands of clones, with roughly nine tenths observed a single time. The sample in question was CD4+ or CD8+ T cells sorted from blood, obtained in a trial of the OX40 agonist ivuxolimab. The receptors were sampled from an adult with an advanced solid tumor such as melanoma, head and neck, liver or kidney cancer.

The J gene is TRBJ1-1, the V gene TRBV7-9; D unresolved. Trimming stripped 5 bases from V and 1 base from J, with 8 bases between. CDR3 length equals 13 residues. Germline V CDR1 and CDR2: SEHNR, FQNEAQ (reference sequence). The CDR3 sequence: CASSAPPNTEAFF. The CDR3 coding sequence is TGTGCCAGCAGCGCCCCCCCGAACACTGAAGCTTTCTTT.

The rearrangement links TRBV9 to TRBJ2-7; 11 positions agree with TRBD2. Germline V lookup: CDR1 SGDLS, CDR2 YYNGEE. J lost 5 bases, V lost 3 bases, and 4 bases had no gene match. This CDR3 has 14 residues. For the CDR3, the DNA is TGTGCCAGCAGCGCACTAGCGGGAGCGAACGAGCAGTACTTC. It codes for CASSALAGANEQYF. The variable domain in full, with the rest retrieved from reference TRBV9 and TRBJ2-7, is DSGVTQTPKHLITATGQRVTLRCSPRSGDLSVYWYQQSLDQGLQFLIQYYNGEERAKGNILERFSAQQFPDLHSELNLSSLELGDSALYFCASSALAGANEQYFGPGTRLTVT.

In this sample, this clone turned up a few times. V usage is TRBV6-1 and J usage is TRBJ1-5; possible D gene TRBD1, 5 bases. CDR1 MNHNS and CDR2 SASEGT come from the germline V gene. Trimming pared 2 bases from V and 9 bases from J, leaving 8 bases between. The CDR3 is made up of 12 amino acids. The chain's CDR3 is CASSEFGGPQHF. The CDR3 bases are TGTGCCAGCAGTGAATTTGGGGGGCCCCAGCATTTT.

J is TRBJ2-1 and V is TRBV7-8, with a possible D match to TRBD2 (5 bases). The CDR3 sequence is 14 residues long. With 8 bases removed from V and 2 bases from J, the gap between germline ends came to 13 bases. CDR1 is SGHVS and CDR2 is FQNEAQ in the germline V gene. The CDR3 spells CASLPELAYNEQFF. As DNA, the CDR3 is TGTGCCAGCCTGCCTGAACTAGCCTACAATGAGCAGTTCTTC.

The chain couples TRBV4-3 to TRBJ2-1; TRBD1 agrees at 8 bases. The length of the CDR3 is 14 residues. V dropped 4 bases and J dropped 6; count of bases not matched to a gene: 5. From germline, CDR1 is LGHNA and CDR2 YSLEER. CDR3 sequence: CASSPWTGLNEQFF. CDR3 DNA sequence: TGCGCCAGCAGCCCGTGGACAGGGCTCAATGAGCAGTTCTTC.

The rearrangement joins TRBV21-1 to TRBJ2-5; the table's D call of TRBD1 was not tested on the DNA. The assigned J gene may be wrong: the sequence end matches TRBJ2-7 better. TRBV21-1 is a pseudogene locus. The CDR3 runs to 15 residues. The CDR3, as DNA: TGTGCCAGCAGCAGGTTCTACAGTGGCTCCTACGAGCAGTACTTC. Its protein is CASSRFYSGSYEQYF.

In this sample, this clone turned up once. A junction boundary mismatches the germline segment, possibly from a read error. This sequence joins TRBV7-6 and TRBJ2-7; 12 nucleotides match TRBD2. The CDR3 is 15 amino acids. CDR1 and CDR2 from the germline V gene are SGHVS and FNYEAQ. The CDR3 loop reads CASSLAGGPGDEQYF. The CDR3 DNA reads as TGTGCCAGCAGCCTAGCGGGAGGGCCGGGGGACGAGCAGTACTTC.

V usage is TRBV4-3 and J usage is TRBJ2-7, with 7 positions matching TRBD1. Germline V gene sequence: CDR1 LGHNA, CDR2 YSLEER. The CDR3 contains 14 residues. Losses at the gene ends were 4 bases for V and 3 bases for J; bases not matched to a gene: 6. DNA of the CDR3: TGCGCCAGCAGCCCCGGGACAGAGAGCTACGAGCAGTACTTC. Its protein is CASSPGTESYEQYF.

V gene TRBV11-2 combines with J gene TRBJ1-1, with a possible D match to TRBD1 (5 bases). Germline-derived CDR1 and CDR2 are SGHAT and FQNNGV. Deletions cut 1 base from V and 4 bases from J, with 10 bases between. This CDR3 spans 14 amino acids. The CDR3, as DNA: TGTGCCAGCAGCTTAGGGGGTGGGGGCACTGAAGCTTTCTTT. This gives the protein CASSLGGGGTEAFF.

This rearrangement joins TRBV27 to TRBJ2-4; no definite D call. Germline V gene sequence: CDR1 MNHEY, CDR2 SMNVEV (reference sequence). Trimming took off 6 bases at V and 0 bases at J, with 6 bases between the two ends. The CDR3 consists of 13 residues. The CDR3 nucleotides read TGTGCCAGCAGATCACTAGCCAAAAACATTCAGTACTTC. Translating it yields CASRSLAKNIQYF.

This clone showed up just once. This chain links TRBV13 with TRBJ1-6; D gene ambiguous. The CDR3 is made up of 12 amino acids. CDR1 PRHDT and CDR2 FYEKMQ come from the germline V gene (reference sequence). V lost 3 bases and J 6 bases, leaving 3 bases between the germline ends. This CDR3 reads CASSFANSPLHF. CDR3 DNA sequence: TGTGCCAGCAGCTTTGCTAATTCACCCCTCCACTTT.

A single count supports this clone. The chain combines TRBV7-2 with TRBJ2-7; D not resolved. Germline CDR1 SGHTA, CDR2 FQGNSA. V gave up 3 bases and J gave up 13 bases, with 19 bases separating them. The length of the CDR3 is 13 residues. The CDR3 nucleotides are TGTGCCAGCAGCTTTTTGGGCAGCTACTACGTCTACTTC. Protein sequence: CASSFLGSYYVYF. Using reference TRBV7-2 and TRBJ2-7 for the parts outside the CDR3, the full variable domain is GAGVSQSPSNKVTEKGKDVELRCDPISGHTALYWYRQSLGQGLEFLIYFQGNSAPDKSGLPSDRFSAERTGGSVSTLTIQRTQQEDSAVYLCASSFLGSYYVYFGPGTRLTVT.

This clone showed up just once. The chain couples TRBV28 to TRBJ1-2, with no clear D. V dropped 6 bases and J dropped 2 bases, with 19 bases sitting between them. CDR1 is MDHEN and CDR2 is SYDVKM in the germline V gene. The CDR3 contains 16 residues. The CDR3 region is CASRLGPLGGNYGYTF. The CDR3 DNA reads TGTGCCAGCAGATTAGGTCCCCTAGGTGGAAACTATGGCTACACCTTC.

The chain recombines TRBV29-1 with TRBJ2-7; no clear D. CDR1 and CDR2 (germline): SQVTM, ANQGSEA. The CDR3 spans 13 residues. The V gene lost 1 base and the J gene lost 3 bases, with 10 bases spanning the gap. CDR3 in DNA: TGCAGCGTTGAAGGTGGGCCAGGCTACGAGCAGTACTTC. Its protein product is CSVEGGPGYEQYF.

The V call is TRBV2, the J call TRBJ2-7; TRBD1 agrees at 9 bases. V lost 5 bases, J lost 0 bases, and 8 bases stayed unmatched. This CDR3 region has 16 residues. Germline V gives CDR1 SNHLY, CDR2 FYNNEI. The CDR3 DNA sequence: TGTGCCAGCAGTACCTTCGGGGACAGGGACTCCTACGAGCAGTACTTC. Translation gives CASSTFGDRDSYEQYF.

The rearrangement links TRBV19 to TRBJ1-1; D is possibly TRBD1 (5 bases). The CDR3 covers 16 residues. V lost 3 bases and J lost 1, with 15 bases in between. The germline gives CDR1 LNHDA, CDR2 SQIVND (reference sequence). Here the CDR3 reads CASSIGGERTNTEAFF. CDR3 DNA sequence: TGTGCCAGTAGTATCGGGGGTGAGAGGACGAACACTGAAGCTTTCTTT.

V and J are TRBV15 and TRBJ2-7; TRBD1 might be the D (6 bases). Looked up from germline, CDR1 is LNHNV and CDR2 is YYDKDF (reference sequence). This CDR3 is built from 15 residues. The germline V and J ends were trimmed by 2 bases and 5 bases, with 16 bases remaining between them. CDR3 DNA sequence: TGTGCCACCAGCAGAACAGCCGGGACAAGTAACGAGCAGTACTTC. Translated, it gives CATSRTAGTSNEQYF.

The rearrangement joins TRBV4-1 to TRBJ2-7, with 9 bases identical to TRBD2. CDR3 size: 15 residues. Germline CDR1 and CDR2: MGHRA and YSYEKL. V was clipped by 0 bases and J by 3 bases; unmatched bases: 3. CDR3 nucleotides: TGCGCCAGCAGCCAAGATGTGACTAGCGGCTACGAGCAGTACTTC. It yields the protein CASSQDVTSGYEQYF.

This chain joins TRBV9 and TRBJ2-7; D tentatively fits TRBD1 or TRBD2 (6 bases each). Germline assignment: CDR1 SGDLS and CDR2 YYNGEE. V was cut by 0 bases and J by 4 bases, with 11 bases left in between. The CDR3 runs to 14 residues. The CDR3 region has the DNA TGTGCCAGCAGCGTAGGTACAGGGAGGTACGAGCAGTACTTC. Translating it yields CASSVGTGRYEQYF.

The CDR3 sequence: CASFLGGLTEAFF. CDR3 sequence (DNA): TGTGCCAGTTTTCTCGGGGGGCTAACTGAAGCTTTCTTT. The genes are TRBV6-5 and TRBJ1-1; possible D gene TRBD1, 6 bases. CDR1 is MNHEY and CDR2 is SVGAGI in the germline V gene. This CDR3 spans 13 amino acids. V was clipped by 9 bases and J by 5 bases, with 16 bases between them.

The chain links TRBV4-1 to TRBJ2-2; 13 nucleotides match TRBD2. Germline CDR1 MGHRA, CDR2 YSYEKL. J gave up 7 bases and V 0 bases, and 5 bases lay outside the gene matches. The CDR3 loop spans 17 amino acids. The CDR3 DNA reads TGCGCCAGCAGCCAAGAAAGACTAGCGGGAGGAATCGGGGAGCTGTTTTTT. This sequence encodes CASSQERLAGGIGELFF.

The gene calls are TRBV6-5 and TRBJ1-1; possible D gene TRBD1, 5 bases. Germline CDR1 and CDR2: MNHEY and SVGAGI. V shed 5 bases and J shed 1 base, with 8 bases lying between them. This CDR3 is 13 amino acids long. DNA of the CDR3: TGTGCCAGCAGTGAAGGGGAGAACACTGAAGCTTTCTTT. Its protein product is CASSEGENTEAFF.

CDR3 DNA sequence: TGTGCCAGCAGCTTAGACGGGAATATGTATGAGCAGTTCTTC. It is translated as CASSLDGNMYEQFF. The chain has TRBV7-9 and TRBJ2-1, with a tentative D call TRBD2 (5 bases). V was trimmed by 1 base and J by 8 bases, leaving 12 bases between them. CDR3 length: 14 amino acids. CDR1 and CDR2 (germline): SEHNR, FQNEAQ (reference sequence).

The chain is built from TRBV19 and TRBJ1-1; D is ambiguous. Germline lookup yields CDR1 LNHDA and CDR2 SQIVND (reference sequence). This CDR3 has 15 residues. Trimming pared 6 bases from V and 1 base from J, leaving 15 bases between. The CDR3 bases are TGTGCCAGTAGACAAACAAGGTGGGCGAACACTGAAGCTTTCTTT. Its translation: CASRQTRWANTEAFF.

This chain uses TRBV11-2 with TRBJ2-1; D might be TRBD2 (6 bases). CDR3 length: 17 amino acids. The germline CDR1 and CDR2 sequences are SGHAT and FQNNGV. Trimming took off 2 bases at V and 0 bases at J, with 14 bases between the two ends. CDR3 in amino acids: CASSLFWQTSSYNEQFF. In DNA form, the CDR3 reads TGTGCCAGCAGCTTATTTTGGCAGACTAGCTCCTACAATGAGCAGTTCTTC.

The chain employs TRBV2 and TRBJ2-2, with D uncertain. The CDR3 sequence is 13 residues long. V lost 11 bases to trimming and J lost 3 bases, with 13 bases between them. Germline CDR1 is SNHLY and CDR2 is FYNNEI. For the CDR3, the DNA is TGTGCCGGTACGACTTCCTACACCGGGGAGCTGTTTTTT. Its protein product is CAGTTSYTGELFF. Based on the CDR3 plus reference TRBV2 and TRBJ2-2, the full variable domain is EPEVTQTPSHQVTQMGQEVILRCVPISNHLYFYWYRQILGQKVEFLVSFYNNEISEKSEIFDDQFSVERPDGSNFTLKIRSTKLEDSAMYFCAGTTSYTGELFFGEGSRLTVL.

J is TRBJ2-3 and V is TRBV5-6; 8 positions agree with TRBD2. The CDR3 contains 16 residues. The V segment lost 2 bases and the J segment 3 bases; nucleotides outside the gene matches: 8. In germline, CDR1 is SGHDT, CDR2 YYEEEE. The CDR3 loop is CASSFPLSGNTDTQYF. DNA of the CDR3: TGTGCCAGCAGCTTTCCCCTTAGCGGGAATACAGATACGCAGTATTTT.

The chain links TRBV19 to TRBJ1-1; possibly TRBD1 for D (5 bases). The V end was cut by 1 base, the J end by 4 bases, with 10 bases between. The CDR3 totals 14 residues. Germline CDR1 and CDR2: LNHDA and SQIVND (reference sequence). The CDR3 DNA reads TGTGCCAGTAGTATAGCCGCAGGGCCCACTGAAGCTTTCTTT. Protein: CASSIAAGPTEAFF.